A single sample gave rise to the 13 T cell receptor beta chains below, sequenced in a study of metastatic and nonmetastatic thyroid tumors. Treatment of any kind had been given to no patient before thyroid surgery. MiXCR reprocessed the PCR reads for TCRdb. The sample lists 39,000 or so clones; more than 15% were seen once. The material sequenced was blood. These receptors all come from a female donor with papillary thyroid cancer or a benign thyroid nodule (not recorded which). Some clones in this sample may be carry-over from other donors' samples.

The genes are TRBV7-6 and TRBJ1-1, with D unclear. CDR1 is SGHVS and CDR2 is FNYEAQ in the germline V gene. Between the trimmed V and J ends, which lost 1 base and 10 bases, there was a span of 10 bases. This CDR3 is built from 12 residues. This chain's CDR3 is CASSLGTGRAFF. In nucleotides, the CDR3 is TGTGCCAGCAGCTTAGGTACTGGGCGAGCTTTCTTT.

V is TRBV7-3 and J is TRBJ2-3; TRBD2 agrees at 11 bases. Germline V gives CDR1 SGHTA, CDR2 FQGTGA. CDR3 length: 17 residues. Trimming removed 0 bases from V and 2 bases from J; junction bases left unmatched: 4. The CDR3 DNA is TGTGCCAGCAGCTTAACAGGGGGACTAGCGGTCACAGATACGCAGTATTTT. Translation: CASSLTGGLAVTDTQYF.

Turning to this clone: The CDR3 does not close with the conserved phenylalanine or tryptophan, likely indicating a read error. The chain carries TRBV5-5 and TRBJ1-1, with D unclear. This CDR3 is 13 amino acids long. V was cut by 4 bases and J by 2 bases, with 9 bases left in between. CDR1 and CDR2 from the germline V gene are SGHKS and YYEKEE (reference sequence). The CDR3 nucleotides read TGTGCCAGCAGCGTCAGCATCAACACTGAAGCTTTCTCT. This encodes CASSVSINTEAFS.

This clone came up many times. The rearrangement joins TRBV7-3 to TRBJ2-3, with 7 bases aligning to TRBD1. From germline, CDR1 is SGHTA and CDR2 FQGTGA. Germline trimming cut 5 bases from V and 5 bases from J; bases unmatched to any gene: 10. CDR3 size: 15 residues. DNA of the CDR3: TGTGCCAGCAGCCCGGAAGGGGGCGAAGGAGATACGCAGTATTTT. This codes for CASSPEGGEGDTQYF.

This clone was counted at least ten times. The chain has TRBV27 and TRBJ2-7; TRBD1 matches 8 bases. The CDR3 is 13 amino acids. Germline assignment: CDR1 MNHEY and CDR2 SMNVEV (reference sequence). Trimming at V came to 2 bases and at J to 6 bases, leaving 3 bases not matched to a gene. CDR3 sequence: CASSLGDRGEQYF. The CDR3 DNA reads TGTGCCAGCAGTTTAGGAGACAGGGGCGAGCAGTACTTC.

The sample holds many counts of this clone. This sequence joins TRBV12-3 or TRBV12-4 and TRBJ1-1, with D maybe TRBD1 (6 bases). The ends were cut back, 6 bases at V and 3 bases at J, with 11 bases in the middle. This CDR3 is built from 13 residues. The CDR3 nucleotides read TGTGCCAGCAGATCCGGACAGTACACTGAAGCTTTCTTT. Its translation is CASRSGQYTEAFF.

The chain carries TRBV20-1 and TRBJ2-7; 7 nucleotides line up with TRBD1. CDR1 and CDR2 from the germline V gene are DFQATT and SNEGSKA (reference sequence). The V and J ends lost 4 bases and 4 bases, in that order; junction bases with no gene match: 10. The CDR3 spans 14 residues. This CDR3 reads CSAIPTGFLYEQYF. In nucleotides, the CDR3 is TGCAGTGCTATCCCGACAGGGTTCCTGTACGAGCAGTACTTC.

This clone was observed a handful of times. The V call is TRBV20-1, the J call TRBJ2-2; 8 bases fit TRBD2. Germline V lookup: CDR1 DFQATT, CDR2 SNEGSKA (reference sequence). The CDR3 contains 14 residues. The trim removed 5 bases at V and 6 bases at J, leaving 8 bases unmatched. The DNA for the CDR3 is TGCAGTGCTCCCCACCTGACTAGCGCCGGGGAGCTGTTTTTT. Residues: CSAPHLTSAGELFF.

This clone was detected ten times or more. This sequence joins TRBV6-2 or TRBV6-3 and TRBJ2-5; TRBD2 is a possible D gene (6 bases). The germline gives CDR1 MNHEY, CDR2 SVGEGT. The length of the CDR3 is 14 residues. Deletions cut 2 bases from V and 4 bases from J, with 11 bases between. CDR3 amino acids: CASSYGGEAETQYF. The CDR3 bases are TGTGCCAGCAGTTACGGCGGGGAGGCAGAGACCCAGTACTTC.

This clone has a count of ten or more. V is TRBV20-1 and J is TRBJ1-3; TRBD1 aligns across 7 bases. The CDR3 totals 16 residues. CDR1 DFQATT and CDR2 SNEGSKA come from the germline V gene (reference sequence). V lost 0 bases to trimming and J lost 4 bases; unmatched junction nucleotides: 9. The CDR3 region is CSARDPLGGLGNTIYF. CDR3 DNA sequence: TGCAGTGCTAGAGATCCCCTAGGGGGCCTGGGAAACACCATATATTTT.

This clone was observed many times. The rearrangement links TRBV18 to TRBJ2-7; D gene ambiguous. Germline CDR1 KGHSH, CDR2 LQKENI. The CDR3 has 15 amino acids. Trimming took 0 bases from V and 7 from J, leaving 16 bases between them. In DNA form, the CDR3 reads TGTGCCAGCTCACCACCGGTGGCTGGGCTAGGGGAGCAGTACTTC. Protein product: CASSPPVAGLGEQYF.

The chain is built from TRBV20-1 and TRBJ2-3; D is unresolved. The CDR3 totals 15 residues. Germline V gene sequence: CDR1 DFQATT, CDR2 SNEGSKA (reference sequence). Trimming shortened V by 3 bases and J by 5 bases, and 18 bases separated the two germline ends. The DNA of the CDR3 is TGCAGTGCTAGTCCGCCGGGCCTAGAGGTAGATACGCAGTATTTT. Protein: CSASPPGLEVDTQYF.

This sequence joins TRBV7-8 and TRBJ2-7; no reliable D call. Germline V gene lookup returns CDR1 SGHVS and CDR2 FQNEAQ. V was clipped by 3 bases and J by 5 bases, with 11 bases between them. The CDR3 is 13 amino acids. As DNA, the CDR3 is TGTGCCAGCAGCTTTCAACCTTGGGACGAGCAGTACTTC. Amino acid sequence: CASSFQPWDEQYF.